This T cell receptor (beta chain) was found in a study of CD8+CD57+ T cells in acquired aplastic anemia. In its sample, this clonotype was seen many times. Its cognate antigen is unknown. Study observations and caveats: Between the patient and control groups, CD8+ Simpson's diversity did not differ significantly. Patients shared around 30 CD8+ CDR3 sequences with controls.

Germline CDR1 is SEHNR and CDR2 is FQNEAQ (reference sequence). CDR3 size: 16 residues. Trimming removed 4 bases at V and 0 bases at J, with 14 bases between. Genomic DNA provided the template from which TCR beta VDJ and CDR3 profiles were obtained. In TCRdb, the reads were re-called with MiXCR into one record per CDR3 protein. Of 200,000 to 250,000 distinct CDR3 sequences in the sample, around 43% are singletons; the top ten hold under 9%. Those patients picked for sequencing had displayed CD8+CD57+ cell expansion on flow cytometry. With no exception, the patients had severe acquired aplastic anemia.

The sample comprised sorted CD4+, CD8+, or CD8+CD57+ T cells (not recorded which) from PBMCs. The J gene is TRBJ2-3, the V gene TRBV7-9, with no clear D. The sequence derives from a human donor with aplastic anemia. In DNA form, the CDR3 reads TGTGCCAGCAGCTCCGCTACGGAGATTAGCACAGATACGCAGTATTTT. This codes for CASSSATEISTDTQYF.